The rows below give T cell receptor beta chains drawn from one sample of a study of T cells after yellow fever vaccination. Each CDR3 protein is one row after TCRdb ran MiXCR on the 5' RACE reads. Counted here are roughly 500,000 distinct CDR3 sequences, roughly 21% occurring once; the ten biggest clones make up over 11%. Sequencing was performed on PBMCs, taken 15 days after the yellow fever booster vaccination. Receptors originate from a man aged 30-40 years who received the YFV17D yellow fever vaccine. Both conserved end residues are part of each CDR3. A D gene is named only where the DNA matches it firmly. Only part of the rows carry a size: once, few, many, or a class if the clone is expanded.

TRBJ2-3,.,few,TRBV20-1,CSARLGPRTDTQYF,TGCAGTGCCCGCCTCGGCCCCCGGACAGATACGCAGTATTTT
TRBJ2-2,.,few,TRBV7-9,CATTTGGNTGELFF,TGTGCCACCACGACCGGGGGGAACACCGGGGAGCTGTTTTTT
TRBJ2-2,.,.,TRBV5-1,CASSPGGPPWATGELFF,TGCGCCAGCAGCCCGGGCGGGCCCCCCTGGGCCACCGGGGAGCTGTTTTTT
TRBJ2-4,.,.,TRBV15,CATSEGENIQYF,TGTGCCACCAGCGAGGGGGAAAACATTCAGTACTTC
TRBJ2-5,.,few,TRBV9,CASSVAGAGGGETQYF,TGTGCCAGCAGCGTAGCTGGGGCAGGGGGAGGAGAGACCCAGTACTTC
TRBJ2-1,.,many,TRBV5-1,CASSLGVYNEQFF,TGTGCCAGCAGCTTGGGGGTCTACAATGAGCAGTTCTTC
TRBJ2-3,.,.,TRBV11-2,CASSLMRLDVDTQYF,TGTGCCAGCAGCTTAATGAGACTAGATGTAGATACGCAGTATTTT
TRBJ1-4,.,few,TRBV12-3/TRBV12-4,CASSLSGINEKLFF,TGTGCCAGCAGTTTATCAGGGATTAATGAAAAACTGTTTTTT
TRBJ2-3,.,.,TRBV13,CASSSGGMLQYF,TGTGCCAGCAGCTCGGGCGGGATGTTGCAGTATTTT
TRBJ2-3,TRBD1,few,TRBV7-9,CASSQRTGSGTDTQYF,TGTGCCAGCAGCCAGAGGACAGGGAGCGGCACAGATACGCAGTATTTT
TRBJ2-5,.,few,TRBV28,CASSSNRAQETQYF,TGTGCCAGCAGTTCAAACAGGGCCCAAGAGACCCAGTACTTC
TRBJ2-2,TRBD2,.,TRBV5-4,CASSPPTSANTGELFF,TGTGCCAGCAGTCCGCCGACTAGCGCGAACACCGGGGAGCTGTTTTTT
TRBJ2-7,TRBD1,.,TRBV7-2,CASSPFGDRGPYEQYF,TGTGCCAGCAGCCCCTTTGGGGACAGGGGGCCCTACGAGCAGTACTTC
TRBJ2-5,.,once,TRBV7-2,CASSFGPSQETQYF,TGTGCCAGCAGCTTCGGCCCCTCCCAAGAGACCCAGTACTTC
TRBJ2-1,TRBD1,.,TRBV7-2,CASSPTGGYGEQFF,TGTGCCAGCAGCCCTACAGGGGGCTACGGTGAGCAGTTCTTC
TRBJ2-5,TRBD1,few,TRBV9,CASSVGQGAGTQYF,TGTGCCAGCAGCGTAGGCCAGGGGGCCGGGACCCAGTACTTC
TRBJ2-7,TRBD2,.,TRBV5-6,CASSSNSGRVGNEQYF,TGTGCCAGCAGCTCGAATAGCGGGAGAGTGGGGAACGAGCAGTACTTC
TRBJ2-4,TRBD2,few,TRBV6-5,CASSSLAGGAKNIQYF,TGTGCCAGCAGTTCCCTAGCGGGAGGGGCCAAAAACATTCAGTACTTC
TRBJ2-3,.,.,TRBV29-1,CSAYVQGGTDTQYF,TGCAGCGCCTACGTTCAGGGAGGCACAGATACGCAGTATTTT
TRBJ2-5,TRBD1,.,TRBV12-3/TRBV12-4,CASSFSQGETQYF,TGTGCCAGCAGTTTTTCACAGGGGGAGACCCAGTACTTC
TRBJ2-7,.,few,TRBV10-3,CAIRTEGYEQYF,TGTGCCATCAGGACAGAGGGCTACGAGCAGTACTTC
TRBJ1-2,TRBD1,few,TRBV7-2,CASSKTGLGYGYTF,TGTGCCAGCAGCAAGACAGGGTTGGGCTATGGCTACACCTTC
TRBJ2-5,.,.,TRBV5-6,CASSLDIQETQYF,TGTGCCAGCAGCTTGGACATCCAAGAGACCCAGTACTTC
TRBJ2-7,.,.,TRBV11-2,CASSLGFSVSYEQYF,TGTGCCAGCAGCTTAGGTTTTAGCGTCTCCTACGAGCAGTACTTC
TRBJ1-1,.,few,TRBV12-3/TRBV12-4,CASSLTGRTEAFF,TGTGCCAGCAGTTTAACAGGGAGGACTGAAGCTTTCTTT
TRBJ2-2,.,few,TRBV20-1,CSARDTGTGELFF,TGCAGTGCTAGAGATACGGGCACCGGGGAGCTGTTTTTT
TRBJ2-1,.,.,TRBV7-3,CASSFGRTGRNEQFF,TGTGCCAGCAGCTTTGGGAGAACAGGGCGGAATGAGCAGTTCTTC
TRBJ1-5,.,few,TRBV6-2/TRBV6-3,CASTGGTINQPQHF,TGTGCCAGCACCGGGGGGACTATCAATCAGCCCCAGCATTTT
TRBJ2-1,TRBD2,.,TRBV5-1,CASSLLAGASYNEQFF,TGCGCCAGCAGCTTGTTGGCGGGAGCGTCCTACAATGAGCAGTTCTTC